The rows below give T cell receptor beta chains drawn from one sample of a study of technical replicates of blood from a handful of donors. The assay was immunoSEQ multiplex PCR, and TCRdb's table has in-frame clones only and misses some. The sample has about 15,000 clones, approximately 84% seen once. The material sequenced was PBMCs. All receptors derive from a human donor in good health. CDR3s include the opening cysteine and the closing phenylalanine or tryptophan. The order of the fields is V gene, J gene, CDR3 protein.

V gene: TRBV6-1
J gene: TRBJ2-3
CDR3 protein: CASASGLSTDTQYF

V gene: TRBV7-3
J gene: TRBJ2-2
CDR3 protein: CASSLVRASGTGELFF

V gene: TRBV2
J gene: TRBJ2-5
CDR3 protein: CASSGEAQETQYF

V gene: TRBV7-9
J gene: TRBJ2-7
CDR3 protein: CASSSTQIAGVHEQYF

V gene: TRBV2
J gene: TRBJ1-2
CDR3 protein: CASSGQGADYGYTF

V gene: TRBV28
J gene: TRBJ2-5
CDR3 protein: CASRQREMETQYF

V gene: TRBV18
J gene: TRBJ2-7
CDR3 protein: CASSPETSGYEQYF

V gene: TRBV4-2
J gene: TRBJ2-3
CDR3 protein: CASSQALAGGIDTQYF

V gene: TRBV11-2
J gene: TRBJ1-5
CDR3 protein: CASSLLSDGPQHF

V gene: TRBV27
J gene: TRBJ2-3
CDR3 protein: CASSFRSTDTQYF

V gene: TRBV19
J gene: TRBJ2-7
CDR3 protein: CASSMWGLAGSEQYF

V gene: TRBV6-6
J gene: TRBJ2-3
CDR3 protein: CASTSIGGDTQYF

V gene: TRBV5-6
J gene: TRBJ1-2
CDR3 protein: CASSSVTGIDYSYTF

V gene: TRBV27
J gene: TRBJ1-2
CDR3 protein: CASSLSGGNYGYTF

V gene: TRBV18
J gene: TRBJ2-1
CDR3 protein: CASSQGGGETYNEQFF

V gene: TRBV11-2
J gene: TRBJ2-7
CDR3 protein: CASSWSTSGRLYEQYF

V gene: TRBV5-4
J gene: TRBJ2-1
CDR3 protein: CASSLELAGLRGEQFF

V gene: TRBV7-9
J gene: TRBJ1-3
CDR3 protein: CASSLAGTGAGNTIYF